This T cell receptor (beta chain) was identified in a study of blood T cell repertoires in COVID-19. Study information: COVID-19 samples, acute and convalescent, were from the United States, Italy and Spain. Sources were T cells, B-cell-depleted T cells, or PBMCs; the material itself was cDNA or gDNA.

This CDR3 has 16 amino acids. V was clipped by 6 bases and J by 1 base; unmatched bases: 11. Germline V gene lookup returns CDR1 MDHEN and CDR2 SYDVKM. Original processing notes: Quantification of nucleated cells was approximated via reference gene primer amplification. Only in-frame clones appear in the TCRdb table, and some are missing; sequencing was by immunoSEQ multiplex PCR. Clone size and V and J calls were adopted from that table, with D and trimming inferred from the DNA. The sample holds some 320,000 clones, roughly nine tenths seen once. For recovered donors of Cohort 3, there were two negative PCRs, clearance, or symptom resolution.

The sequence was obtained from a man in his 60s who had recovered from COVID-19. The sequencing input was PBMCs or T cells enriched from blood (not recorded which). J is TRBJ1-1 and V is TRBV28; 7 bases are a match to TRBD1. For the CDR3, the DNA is TGTGCCAGCAGCTCCGGACAGGCGACTAAGAACACTGAAGCTTTCTTT. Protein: CASSSGQATKNTEAFF.